These 20 T cell receptor beta chains share one sample of origin, sequenced in a study of OX40 agonist ivuxolimab in advanced cancers. Libraries were prepared by immunoSEQ multiplex PCR; TCRdb keeps only in-frame clonotypes and omits some of them. The repertoire consists of 90,000 or so clones, with around nine tenths occurring once and the leading ten covering roughly 1.5%. The specimen was CD4+ or CD8+ T cells sorted from blood, collected in a trial of the OX40 agonist ivuxolimab. The receptors shown here come from an adult with an advanced solid tumor such as melanoma, head and neck, liver or kidney cancer.

The chain couples TRBV10-1 to TRBJ2-2; D may be TRBD1 or TRBD2 (5 bases each). The CDR3 length is 17 residues. Germline V gene lookup returns CDR1 WNHNN and CDR2 SYGVQD (reference sequence). Trimming left V 3 bases short and J 4 bases short, with 18 bases between. The CDR3 protein is CASSDVQGARATGELFF. As DNA, the CDR3 is TGCGCCAGCAGTGACGTTCAGGGAGCACGGGCCACCGGGGAGCTGTTTTTT.

The chain is built from TRBV19 and TRBJ1-5, with D tentatively TRBD1 (6 bases). The germline V gene encodes CDR1 LNHDA and CDR2 SQIVND (reference sequence). CDR3 length: 16 residues. Trimming cost V 5 bases and J 1 base, with 15 bases left between them. Written as DNA, the CDR3 is TGTGCCAGTAGTCCCCGGGACAAGGAAAGCAATCAGCCCCAGCATTTT. Translating gives CASSPRDKESNQPQHF. Full variable domain (rest looked up from reference TRBV19 and TRBJ1-5): DGGITQSPKYLFRKEGQNVTLSCEQNLNHDAMYWYRQDPGQGLRLIYYSQIVNDFQKGDIAEGYSVSREKKESFPLTVTSAQKNPTAFYLCASSPRDKESNQPQHFGDGTRLSIL.

The chain joins TRBV18 to TRBJ2-3, with TRBD2 identical over 12 bases. Looked up from germline, CDR1 is KGHSH and CDR2 is LQKENI. This CDR3 has 17 residues. The V gene end was trimmed by 0 bases and the J gene end by 5 bases; junction bases not matched to a gene: 6. The CDR3 region has the DNA TGTGCCAGCTCACCACCAGCGACTAGCGGGAGTGAAGATACGCAGTATTTT. Amino acid sequence: CASSPPATSGSEDTQYF.

This chain uses TRBV5-1 with TRBJ2-1; 7 nucleotides align to TRBD2. CDR3 size: 14 residues. The germline CDR1 and CDR2 sequences are SGHRS and YFSETQ. V gave up 3 bases and J gave up 6 bases; unmatched junction bases: 6. The CDR3 DNA reads as TGCGCCAGCAGCTGGGGGACTACCGCCAATGAGCAGTTCTTC. Protein sequence: CASSWGTTANEQFF.

V usage is TRBV7-6 and J usage is TRBJ1-2; TRBD1 agrees at 9 bases. This CDR3 has 17 amino acids. Losses at the gene ends were 5 bases for V and 0 bases for J; bases not matched to a gene: 10. Germline CDR1 SGHVS, CDR2 FNYEAQ. CDR3 nucleotide sequence: TGTGCCAGCAGCCCGGGACAGGGAAAGGGCACTAACTATGGCTACACCTTC. Translation: CASSPGQGKGTNYGYTF. Complete variable domain (other parts from reference TRBV7-6 and TRBJ1-2): GAGVSQSPRYKVTKRGQDVALRCDPISGHVSLYWYRQALGQGPEFLTYFNYEAQQDKSGLPNDRFSAERPEGSISTLTIQRTEQRDSAMYRCASSPGQGKGTNYGYTFGSGTRLTVV.

This sequence joins TRBV19 and TRBJ2-5, with 9 bases lining up with TRBD2. Trimming removed 4 bases from V and 3 bases from J; junction bases left unmatched: 3. This CDR3 spans 14 amino acids. Germline V gives CDR1 LNHDA, CDR2 SQIVND (reference sequence). CDR3 residues: CASSNVAGEETQYF. The CDR3 bases are TGTGCCAGTAGTAACGTAGCGGGAGAAGAGACCCAGTACTTC.

The chain links TRBV5-1 to TRBJ1-3, with 8 bases fitting TRBD1. V was clipped by 3 bases and J by 0 bases; unmatched bases: 8. Germline CDR1 is SGHRS and CDR2 is YFSETQ. The CDR3 is 17 amino acids. The CDR3 sequence is CASSYGQGVPSGNTIYF. CDR3 nucleotide sequence: TGCGCCAGCAGCTATGGACAGGGAGTCCCCTCTGGAAACACCATATATTTT.

The chain recombines TRBV7-3 with TRBJ2-7; weak D call: TRBD2 (5 bases). V was shortened by 5 bases and J by 2 bases, with 16 bases between the two germline ends. Germline assignment: CDR1 SGHTA and CDR2 FQGTGA. CDR3 length equals 15 residues. The CDR3 bases are TGTGCCAGCAGCGGCTCAGGAGGTGGGGCCTACGAGCAGTACTTC. This translates into CASSGSGGGAYEQYF.

The chain couples TRBV18 to TRBJ2-3; D may be TRBD2 (7 bases). This CDR3 contains 16 residues. Germline lookup yields CDR1 KGHSH and CDR2 LQKENI. V lost 6 bases and J 2 bases, leaving 18 bases between the germline ends. CDR3 nucleotide sequence: TGTGCCAGCTCTCCGGCGGGGGCCGATTCCACAGATACGCAGTATTTT. This codes for CASSPAGADSTDTQYF.

In DNA, the CDR3 is TGCGCCAGCAGTTACCGGGACAGGGGGCTCGCGGGAGCGGTAGAGCAGTTCTTC. It codes for CASSYRDRGLAGAVEQFF. The V call is TRBV4-1, the J call TRBJ2-1; 12 bases agree with TRBD1. CDR3 length: 18 amino acids. Germline V gives CDR1 MGHRA, CDR2 YSYEKL. With 6 bases clipped from V and 10 bases from J, the junction kept 19 bases outside the gene matches.

The J gene is TRBJ2-3, the V gene TRBV2; D remains unclear. The CDR3 has 13 residues. V was clipped by 5 bases and J by 8 bases, with 14 bases between them. Germline CDR1 is SNHLY and CDR2 is FYNNEI. DNA for the CDR3: TGTGCCAGCAGTCCGGGCAGTCAAGGTACGCAGTATTTT. Translated: CASSPGSQGTQYF.

The rearrangement uses TRBV19 and TRBJ2-2, with 8 positions matching TRBD2. CDR1 is LNHDA, CDR2 SQIVND, per germline (reference sequence). V was clipped by 0 bases and J by 4 bases; unmatched bases: 4. CDR3 size: 16 residues. The CDR3 nucleotides are TGTGCCAGTAGTATAGAAGCGGGAGCTGGCACCGGGGAGCTGTTTTTT. Its translation: CASSIEAGAGTGELFF.

The chain employs TRBV19 and TRBJ2-3, with 11 nucleotides matching TRBD1. J lost 5 bases, V lost 6 bases, and 1 base had no gene match. Germline CDR1 reads LNHDA; CDR2 reads SQIVND (reference sequence). The CDR3 sequence is 13 residues long. This chain's CDR3 is CASRGQGGDTQYF. The CDR3 coding sequence is TGTGCCAGTAGGGGACAGGGGGGAGATACGCAGTATTTT.

The chain has TRBV5-8 and TRBJ2-5, with 12 nucleotides matching TRBD2. J was trimmed by 2 bases and V by 4 bases; bases with no gene match: 6. Germline V gene lookup returns CDR1 SGHTS and CDR2 YDEGEE. This CDR3 spans 16 amino acids. The CDR3 DNA follows: TGTGCCAGCAGCCCCGGACTAGCGGGGACGCAAGAGACCCAGTACTTC. The encoded protein is CASSPGLAGTQETQYF. The variable domain in full, completed from reference TRBV5-8 and TRBJ2-5, reads EAGVTQSPTHLIKTRGQQATLRCSPISGHTSVYWYQQALGLGLQFLLWYDEGEERNRGNFPPRFSGRQFPNYSSELNVNALELEDSALYLCASSPGLAGTQETQYFGPGTRLLVL.

This rearrangement joins TRBV5-1 to TRBJ1-1, with a weak D call TRBD1 (6 bases). The CDR3 loop spans 14 amino acids. V shed 3 bases and J shed 2 bases, with 11 bases lying between them. CDR1 SGHRS and CDR2 YFSETQ come from the germline V gene. CDR3 in DNA: TGCGCCAGCAGCTGGGGGGGACAAAACACTGAAGCTTTCTTT. This encodes CASSWGGQNTEAFF.

The chain uses TRBV4-3 and TRBJ1-6, with D perhaps matching TRBD1 (5 bases). Trimming left V 0 bases short and J 13 bases short, with 16 bases between. The CDR3 runs to 15 residues. Germline V gene data show CDR1 as LGHNA and CDR2 as YSLEER. The CDR3 reads CASSQDTGEAFPLHF. The CDR3 DNA reads TGCGCCAGCAGCCAAGATACGGGGGAAGCTTTTCCCCTCCACTTT.

V and J are TRBV5-1 and TRBJ1-4; no reliable D call. The CDR3 runs to 15 residues. V gave up 5 bases and J gave up 2 bases, with 13 bases separating them. From germline, CDR1 is SGHRS and CDR2 YFSETQ. For the CDR3, the DNA is TGCGCCAGCAGTTCCCTCGCGGGGACTAATGAAAAACTGTTTTTT. Its translation is CASSSLAGTNEKLFF.

The sample holds one count of this clone. The V gene is TRBV7-2, the J gene TRBJ2-1, with D maybe TRBD2 (6 bases). Germline loops: CDR1 SGHTA, CDR2 FQGNSA. Deletions cut 5 bases from V and 2 bases from J, with 19 bases between. The CDR3 is 17 residues long. Here the CDR3 reads CASSPWDFGETYNEQFF. The CDR3 region has the DNA TGTGCCAGCAGCCCCTGGGACTTTGGGGAGACCTACAATGAGCAGTTCTTC. The variable domain in full, with the rest retrieved from reference TRBV7-2 and TRBJ2-1, is GAGVSQSPSNKVTEKGKDVELRCDPISGHTALYWYRQSLGQGLEFLIYFQGNSAPDKSGLPSDRFSAERTGGSVSTLTIQRTQQEDSAVYLCASSPWDFGETYNEQFFGPGTRLTVL.

The chain has TRBV5-1 and TRBJ2-3; TRBD2 aligns across 10 bases. The CDR3 runs to 16 residues. Germline V lookup: CDR1 SGHRS, CDR2 YFSETQ. V was pared by 0 bases and J by 5 bases, with 6 bases of the junction left unmatched. CDR3 coding DNA: TGCGCCAGCAGCTTGGAGTTAGCGGGGGGTCAAGATACGCAGTATTTT. Amino acid sequence: CASSLELAGGQDTQYF.

The rearrangement joins TRBV20-1 to TRBJ1-2; possibly TRBD1 for D (6 bases). V lost 5 bases, J lost 7 bases, and 11 bases lay in between. This CDR3 is built from 11 residues. CDR1 is DFQATT, CDR2 SNEGSKA, per germline (reference sequence). The CDR3 here is CSAQRGPGYTF. The CDR3 bases are TGCAGTGCTCAGCGGGGGCCTGGCTACACCTTC.